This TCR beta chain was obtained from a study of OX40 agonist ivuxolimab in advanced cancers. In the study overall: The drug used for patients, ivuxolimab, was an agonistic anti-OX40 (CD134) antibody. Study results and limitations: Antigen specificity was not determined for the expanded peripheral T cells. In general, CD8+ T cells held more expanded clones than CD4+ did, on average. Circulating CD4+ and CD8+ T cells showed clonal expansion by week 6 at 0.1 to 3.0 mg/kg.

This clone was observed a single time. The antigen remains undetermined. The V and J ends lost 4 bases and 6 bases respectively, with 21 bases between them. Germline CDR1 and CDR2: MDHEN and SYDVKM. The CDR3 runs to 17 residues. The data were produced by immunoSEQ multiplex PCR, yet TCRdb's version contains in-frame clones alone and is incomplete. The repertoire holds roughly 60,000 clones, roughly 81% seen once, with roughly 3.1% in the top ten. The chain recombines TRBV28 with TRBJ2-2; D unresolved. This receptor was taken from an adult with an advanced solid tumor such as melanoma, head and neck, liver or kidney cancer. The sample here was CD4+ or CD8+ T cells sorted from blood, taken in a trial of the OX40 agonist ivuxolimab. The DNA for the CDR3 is TGTGCCAGCAGTTCCCTTTCGACTTTCAGGACGGCCGGGGAGCTGTTTTTT. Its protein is CASSSLSTFRTAGELFF. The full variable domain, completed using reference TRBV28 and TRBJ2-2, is DVKVTQSSRYLVKRTGEKVFLECVQDMDHENMFWYRQDPGLGLRLIYFSYDVKMKEKGDIPEGYSVSREKKERFSLILESASTNQTSMYLCASSSLSTFRTAGELFFGEGSRLTVL.